These T cell receptor beta chains were read from a single sample in a study of blood T cell repertoires in COVID-19. TCRdb's table, derived via immunoSEQ multiplex PCR, lists solely in-frame clones and lacks some. The sample shows around 300,000 clones, roughly 87% of them seen only once. The sample taken for sequencing was PBMCs or T cells enriched from blood (not recorded which). These receptors came from a woman in her thirties or forties who had recovered from COVID-19. Both conserved end residues are part of each CDR3. A D gene is named only where the DNA matches it firmly. Size is omitted from some rows. Given values are once, few, many or a class for expanded clones.

d_call j_call clone_size v_call cdr3_nt cdr3_aa
TRBD2 TRBJ2-1 once TRBV7-2 TGTGCCAGCAGCTTAGATCGGCTAGCGGGATATATCTACAATGAGCAGTTCTTC CASSLDRLAGYIYNEQFF
TRBD2 TRBJ2-3 . TRBV6-2/TRBV6-3 TGTGCCAGCAGCCCAATTAGCGGGAGGGACACAGATACGCAGTATTTT CASSPISGRDTDTQYF
. TRBJ2-7 . TRBV30 TGTGCCTGGAGTTACACCCGACCAGCCGGGGAGTACTTC CAWSYTRPAGEYF
. TRBJ1-1 . TRBV2 TGTGCCAGCAGTGTCGGGAACACTGAAGCTTTCTTT CASSVGNTEAFF
TRBD2 TRBJ2-1 . TRBV4-2 TGTGCCAGCAGCCAAGGACTAGCGGGCAAGCAGTTCTTC CASSQGLAGKQFF
. TRBJ2-7 . TRBV19 TGTGCCAGTAGTATGACAGCGTCATTTGACTACGAGCAGTACTTC CASSMTASFDYEQYF
. TRBJ2-7 . TRBV6-1 TGTGCCAGCAGTGAGGGTTGGCGGCGAACGTCCTACGAGCAGTACTTC CASSEGWRRTSYEQYF
TRBD2 TRBJ2-1 . TRBV19 TGTGCCAGTACCCTGACCGGCGGAGCGGGATCCCATGAGCAGTTCTTC CASTLTGGAGSHEQFF
. TRBJ2-5 . TRBV6-5 TGTGCCAGCAGTCTCCCAGGGCGGCGAGAGACCCAGTACTTC CASSLPGRRETQYF
TRBD1 TRBJ2-3 . TRBV5-1 TGCGCCAGCAGGCCCGGGACAGGACCCGAAGGCACGCAGTATTTT CASRPGTGPEGTQYF
. TRBJ2-3 . TRBV30 TGTGCCTGGAGTAAGGGGGGGTTGTCAGATACGCAGTATTTT CAWSKGGLSDTQYF
TRBD2 TRBJ2-7 few TRBV4-2 TGTGCCAGCAGCCAAGATCTTCTAGCGGGAGCTAATGAGCAGTACTTC CASSQDLLAGANEQYF
TRBD2 TRBJ2-3 few TRBV2 TGTGCCAGCAGTGTTTTGGCGGGAGCTGGCACAGATACGCAGTATTTT CASSVLAGAGTDTQYF